This entry features one T cell receptor beta chain sequence. Generated by immunoSEQ multiplex PCR, the TCRdb table keeps only in-frame clones and is missing some. The sample holds approximately 110,000 clones, 70% to 90% seen once. V lost 5 bases and J 3 bases, leaving 17 bases between the germline ends. Germline CDR1 is MNHNY and CDR2 is SVGAGI (reference sequence). This CDR3 comprises 16 residues. The sample comes from a study of T cell responses to AZD1222 COVID-19 vaccine. This receptor was identified in an adult who received the AZD1222 COVID-19 vaccine. The V call is TRBV6-6, the J call TRBJ2-1; TRBD2 is a possible D gene (5 bases). The sample here was peripheral blood, taken 28 days after the second AZD1222 dose. The CDR3 region is CASSPMGGSIYNEQFF. CDR3 coding DNA: TGTGCCAGCAGTCCAATGGGCGGGTCGATCTACAATGAGCAGTTCTTC.